This T cell receptor beta chain appears in the sequencing data of a study of blood T cells in healthy people across ages. The study drew donors from healthy Caucasian individuals in Russia aged roughly 6 to 90. Every participating donor contributed roughly 9.6 milliliters of peripheral blood through a draw. Whole-study findings and limits: A roughly linear age-dependent decrease characterized TCR beta diversity per million T cells.

Regarding this clonotype: Antigen unknown.

CDR1 is SGHTA, CDR2 FQGNSA, per germline. Trimming took 4 bases from V and 0 from J; bases not matched to a gene: 9. The CDR3 length is 16 residues. Then a second PCR, running roughly 6 to 11 cycles, was carried out with a sample-barcoded 5' primer and a J-beta primer mix. The template-switch adaptor, which had 12 random nucleotides, put a tag on each cDNA molecule. Via MiXCR, TCRdb re-called the 5' RACE reads, giving one row per CDR3 protein. The data show about a million distinct CDR3 sequences, about 53% seen once. The sequence derives from a woman between 55 and 75 years old in good health. The rearrangement uses TRBV7-2 and TRBJ2-7; 7 nucleotides match TRBD1. Material: blood. CDR3 in amino acids: CASSSSSGQFSYEQYF. The CDR3 nucleotides are TGTGCCAGCAGCTCATCTTCGGGACAGTTCTCCTACGAGCAGTACTTC.